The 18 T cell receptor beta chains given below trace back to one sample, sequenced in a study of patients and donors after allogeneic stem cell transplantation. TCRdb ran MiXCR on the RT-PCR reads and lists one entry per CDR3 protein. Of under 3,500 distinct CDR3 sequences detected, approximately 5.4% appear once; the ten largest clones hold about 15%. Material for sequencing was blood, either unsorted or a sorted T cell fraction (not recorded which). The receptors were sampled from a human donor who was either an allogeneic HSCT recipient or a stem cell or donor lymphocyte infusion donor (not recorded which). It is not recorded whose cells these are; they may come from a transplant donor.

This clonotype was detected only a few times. For the CDR3, the DNA is TGTGCCAGCAGTGACAACAGAGAGGCTTTCTTT. Translation: CASSDNREAFF. The rearrangement joins TRBV27 to TRBJ1-1; D is ambiguous. The V end lost 5 bases, the J end lost 11 bases, and 12 bases lay between the germline ends. The CDR3 is 11 residues long. Germline CDR1 and CDR2: MNHEY and SMNVEV (reference sequence).

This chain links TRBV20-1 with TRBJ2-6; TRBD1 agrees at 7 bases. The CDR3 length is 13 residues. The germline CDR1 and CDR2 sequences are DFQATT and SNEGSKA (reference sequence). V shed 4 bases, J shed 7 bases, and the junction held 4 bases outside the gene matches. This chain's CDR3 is CSANRQGANVLTF. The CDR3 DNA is TGCAGTGCTAACCGACAGGGTGCCAACGTCCTGACTTTC.

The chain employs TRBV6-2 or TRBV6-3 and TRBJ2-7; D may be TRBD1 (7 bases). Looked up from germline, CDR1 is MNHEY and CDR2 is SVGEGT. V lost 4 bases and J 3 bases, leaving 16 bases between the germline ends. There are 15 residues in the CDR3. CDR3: CASSSGGGGDYEQYF. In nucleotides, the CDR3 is TGTGCCAGCAGTTCCGGAGGGGGCGGTGACTACGAGCAGTACTTC.

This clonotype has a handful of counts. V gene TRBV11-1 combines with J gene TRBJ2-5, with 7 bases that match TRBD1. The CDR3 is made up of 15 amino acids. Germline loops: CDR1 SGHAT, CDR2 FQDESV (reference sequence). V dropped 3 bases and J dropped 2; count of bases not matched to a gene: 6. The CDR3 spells CASSFGQARQETQYF. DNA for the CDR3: TGTGCCAGCAGCTTCGGACAGGCTCGACAAGAGACCCAGTACTTC.

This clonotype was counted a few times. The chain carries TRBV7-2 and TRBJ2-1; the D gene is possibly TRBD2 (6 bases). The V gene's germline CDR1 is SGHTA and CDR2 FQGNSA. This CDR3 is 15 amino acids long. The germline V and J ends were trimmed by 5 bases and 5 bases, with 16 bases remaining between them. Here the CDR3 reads CASSPHGLADNEQFF. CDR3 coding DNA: TGTGCCAGCAGCCCACACGGATTAGCGGACAATGAGCAGTTCTTC.

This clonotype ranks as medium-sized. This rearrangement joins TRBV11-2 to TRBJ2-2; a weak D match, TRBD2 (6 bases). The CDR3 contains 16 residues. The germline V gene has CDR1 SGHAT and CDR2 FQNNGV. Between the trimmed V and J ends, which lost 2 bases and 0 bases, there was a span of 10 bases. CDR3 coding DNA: TGTGCCAGCAGCTTAAGAGCGGGTCCGAACACCGGGGAGCTGTTTTTT. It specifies CASSLRAGPNTGELFF.

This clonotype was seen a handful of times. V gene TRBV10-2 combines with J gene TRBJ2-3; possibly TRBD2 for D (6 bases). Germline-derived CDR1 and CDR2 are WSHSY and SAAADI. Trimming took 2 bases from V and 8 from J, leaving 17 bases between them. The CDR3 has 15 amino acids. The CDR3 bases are TGCGCCAGCAGTGAGGAGGGACTCCGACGGGGTACGCAGTATTTT. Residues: CASSEEGLRRGTQYF.

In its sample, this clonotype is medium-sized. CDR3 sequence: CASRVTALNTEAFF. DNA for the CDR3: TGTGCCAGCAGGGTTACAGCTTTGAACACTGAAGCTTTCTTT. The chain recombines TRBV6-1 with TRBJ1-1, with unresolved D. Trimming removed 6 bases at V and 0 bases at J, with 11 bases between. Germline CDR1 is MNHNS and CDR2 is SASEGT. The CDR3 runs to 14 residues.

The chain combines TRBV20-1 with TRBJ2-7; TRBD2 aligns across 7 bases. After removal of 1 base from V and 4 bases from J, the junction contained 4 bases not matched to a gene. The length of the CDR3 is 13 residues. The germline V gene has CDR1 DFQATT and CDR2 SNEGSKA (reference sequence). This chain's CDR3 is CSARGSGFYEQYF. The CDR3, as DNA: TGCAGTGCTAGAGGTAGCGGGTTTTACGAGCAGTACTTC.

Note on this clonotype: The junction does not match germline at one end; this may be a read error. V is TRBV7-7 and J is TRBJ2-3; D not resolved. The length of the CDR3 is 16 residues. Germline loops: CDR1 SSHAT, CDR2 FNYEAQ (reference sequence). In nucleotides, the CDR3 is TGTGCTAGCAGCTCCAGCTTTCTCGCTCCCACAGATACGCAGTATTTT. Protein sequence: CASSSSFLAPTDTQYF. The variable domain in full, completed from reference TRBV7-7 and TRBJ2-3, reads GAGVSQSPRYKVTKRGQDVTLRCDPISSHATLYWYQQALGQGPEFLTYFNYEAQPDKSGLPSDRFSAERPEGSISTLTIQRTEQRDSAMYRCASSSSFLAPTDTQYFGPGTRLTVL.

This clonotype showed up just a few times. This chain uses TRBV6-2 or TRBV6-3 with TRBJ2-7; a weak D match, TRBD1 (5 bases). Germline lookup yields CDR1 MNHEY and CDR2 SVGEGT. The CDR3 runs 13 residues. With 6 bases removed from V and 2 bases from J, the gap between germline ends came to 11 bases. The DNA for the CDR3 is TGTGCCAGCAGCTTGGACAAGACCTACGAGCAGTACTTC. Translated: CASSLDKTYEQYF.

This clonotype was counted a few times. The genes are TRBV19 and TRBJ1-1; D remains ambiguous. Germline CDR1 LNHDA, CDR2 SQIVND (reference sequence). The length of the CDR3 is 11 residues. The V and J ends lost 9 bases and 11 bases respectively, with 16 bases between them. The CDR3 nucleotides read TGTGCCAGGGAGGATCCCGCTTGGGCTTTCTTT. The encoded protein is CAREDPAWAFF.

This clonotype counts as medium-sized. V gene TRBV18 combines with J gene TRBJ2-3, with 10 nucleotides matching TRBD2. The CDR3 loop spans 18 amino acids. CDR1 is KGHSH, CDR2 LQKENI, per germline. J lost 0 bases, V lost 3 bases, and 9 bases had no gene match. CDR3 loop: CASSPYASGSLSTDTQYF. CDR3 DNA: TGTGCCAGCTCACCTTATGCTAGCGGGAGTCTAAGCACAGATACGCAGTATTTT.

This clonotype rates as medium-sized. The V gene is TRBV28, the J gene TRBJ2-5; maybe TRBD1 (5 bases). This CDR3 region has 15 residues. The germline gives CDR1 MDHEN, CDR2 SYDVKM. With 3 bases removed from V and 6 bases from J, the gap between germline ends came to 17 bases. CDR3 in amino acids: CASSFSTGFGQTQYF. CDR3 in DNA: TGTGCCAGCAGTTTTTCAACAGGTTTTGGTCAGACCCAGTACTTC.

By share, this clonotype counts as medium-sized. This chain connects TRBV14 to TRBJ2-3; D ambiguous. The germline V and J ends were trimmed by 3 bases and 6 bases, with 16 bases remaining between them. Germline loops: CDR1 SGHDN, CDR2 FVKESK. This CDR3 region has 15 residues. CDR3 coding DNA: TGTGCCAGCAGCCATACCTATGTTGCGTGGGATACGCAGTATTTT. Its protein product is CASSHTYVAWDTQYF.

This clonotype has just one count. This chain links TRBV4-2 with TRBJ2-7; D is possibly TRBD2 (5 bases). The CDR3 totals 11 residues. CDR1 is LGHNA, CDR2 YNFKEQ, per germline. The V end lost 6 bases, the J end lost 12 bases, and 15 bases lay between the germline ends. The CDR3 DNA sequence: TGTGCCAGCAGGGATAAATCGGGGTTGTACTTC. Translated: CASRDKSGLYF.

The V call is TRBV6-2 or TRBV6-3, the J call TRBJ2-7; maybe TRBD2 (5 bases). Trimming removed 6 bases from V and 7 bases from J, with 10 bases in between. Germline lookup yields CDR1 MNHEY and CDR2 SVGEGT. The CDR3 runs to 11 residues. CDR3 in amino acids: CASRERREQYF. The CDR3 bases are TGTGCCAGCAGGGAGCGGAGGGAGCAGTACTTC.

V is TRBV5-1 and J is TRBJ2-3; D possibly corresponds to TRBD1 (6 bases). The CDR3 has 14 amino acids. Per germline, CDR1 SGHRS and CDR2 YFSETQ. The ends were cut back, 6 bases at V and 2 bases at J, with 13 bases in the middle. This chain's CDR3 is CASKDRPDTDTQYF. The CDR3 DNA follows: TGCGCCAGCAAGGACAGACCTGACACAGATACGCAGTATTTT.